The sample holds a few counts of the clone carrying this T cell receptor beta chain. Its target is unknown. Trimming took 7 bases from V and 5 from J, leaving 22 bases between them. This CDR3 has 16 residues. The cDNA had a unique molecular identifier and a template-switch universal primer site. Via MiXCR, TCRdb re-called the 5' RACE reads, giving one row per CDR3 protein. The table records around 480,000 distinct CDR3 sequences, approximately 15% of them present only once. These data belong to a study of identical twins. Findings and caveats of the study: Invariant MAIT and iNKT cells may have partly biased zero-insertion analyses.

This sample also belongs to another study, concerning yellow fever vaccine responses in identical twins. From that report: Twins' vaccine T cell responses reportedly seemed partly convergent and partly personalized.

Sequencing was done on a sample of CD4+ T cells sorted from blood. V usage is TRBV12-3 or TRBV12-4 and J usage is TRBJ2-3, with D perhaps TRBD1 or TRBD2 (5 bases each). This sequence was found in a woman aged 18-30 years in good health. In nucleotides, the CDR3 is TGTGCCAGCACCTTCGGAACGGGACGGTATAGAGATACGCAGTATTTT. It codes for CASTFGTGRYRDTQYF.